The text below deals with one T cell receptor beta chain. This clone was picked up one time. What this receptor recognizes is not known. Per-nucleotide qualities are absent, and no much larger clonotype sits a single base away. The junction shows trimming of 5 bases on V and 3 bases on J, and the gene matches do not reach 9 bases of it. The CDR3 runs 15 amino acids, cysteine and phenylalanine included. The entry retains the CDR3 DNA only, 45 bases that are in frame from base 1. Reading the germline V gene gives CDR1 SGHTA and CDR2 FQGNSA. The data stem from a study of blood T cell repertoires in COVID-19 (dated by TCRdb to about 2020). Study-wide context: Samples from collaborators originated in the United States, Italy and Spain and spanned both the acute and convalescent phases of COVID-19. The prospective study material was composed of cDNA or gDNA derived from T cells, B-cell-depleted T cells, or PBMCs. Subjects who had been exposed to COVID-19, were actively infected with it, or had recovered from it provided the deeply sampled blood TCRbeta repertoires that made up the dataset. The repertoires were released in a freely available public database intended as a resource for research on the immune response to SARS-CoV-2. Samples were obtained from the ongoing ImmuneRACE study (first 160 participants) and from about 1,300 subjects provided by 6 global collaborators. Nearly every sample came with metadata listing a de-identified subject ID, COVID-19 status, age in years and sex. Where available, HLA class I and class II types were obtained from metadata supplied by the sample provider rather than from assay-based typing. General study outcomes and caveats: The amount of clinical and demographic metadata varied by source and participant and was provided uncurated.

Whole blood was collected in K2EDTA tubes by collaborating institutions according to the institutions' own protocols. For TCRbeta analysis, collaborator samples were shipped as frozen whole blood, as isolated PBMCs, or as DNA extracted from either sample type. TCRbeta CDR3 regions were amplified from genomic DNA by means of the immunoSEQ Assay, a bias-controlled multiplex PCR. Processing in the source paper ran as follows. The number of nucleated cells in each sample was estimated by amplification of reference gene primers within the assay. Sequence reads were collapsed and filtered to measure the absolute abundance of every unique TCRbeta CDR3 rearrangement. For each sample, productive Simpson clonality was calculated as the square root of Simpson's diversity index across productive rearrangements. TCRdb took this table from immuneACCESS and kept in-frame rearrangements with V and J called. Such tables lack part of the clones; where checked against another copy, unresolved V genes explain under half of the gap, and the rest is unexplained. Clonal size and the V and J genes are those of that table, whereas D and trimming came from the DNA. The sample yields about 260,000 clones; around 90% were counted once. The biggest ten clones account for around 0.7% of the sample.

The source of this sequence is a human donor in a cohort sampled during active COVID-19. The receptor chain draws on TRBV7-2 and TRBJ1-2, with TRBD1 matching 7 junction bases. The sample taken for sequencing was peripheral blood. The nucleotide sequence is TGTGCCAGCAGCCCCCAAACAGGGGACTACTATGGCTACACCTTC. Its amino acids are CASSPQTGDYYGYTF.